This T cell receptor beta chain was recovered during a study of T cells expressing NK-cell markers. Study background: Underlying the TCR beta repertoires were sorted CD3+CD56+NKG2C+, CD3+CD56+NKG2C- and CD3+CD56-NKG2C+ T cells. Eight donors were sequenced, seven testing HCMV-seropositive and one testing seronegative.

The CDR3 has 17 residues. TCRdb processed the 5' RACE reads again and assigns one entry to each CDR3 protein, with no DNA. This sample lists about 260,000 distinct CDR3 sequences; its ten largest clones have about 0.39%. The specimen was blood T cells: a sorted CD56 or NKG2C T cell subset, CD4+ or CD8+ T cells, or bulk PBMC T cells (not recorded which). This chain uses TRBV12-3 or TRBV12-4 with TRBJ1-3. The receptor was isolated from a man younger than 30 in good health. CDR3 sequence reads: CASSTTPRVSSGNTIYF.